This is a list of T cell receptor beta chains from one sample in a study of blood T cell repertoires in COVID-19. The assay was immunoSEQ multiplex PCR, and TCRdb's table has in-frame clones only and misses some. The sample carries 250,000 to 300,000 clones, roughly 86% recorded once. Sample: peripheral blood. These receptors came from a woman younger than 45 with COVID-19, enrolled during active disease. The CDR3 runs from the conserved cysteine through the conserved F or W. D genes are given only for firm matches.

NA	TRBV20-1	TRBJ2-7	CSLSDSYEQYF	TGCAGTCTGTCAGACTCCTACGAGCAGTACTTC
TRBD2	TRBV7-9	TRBJ2-3	CASSLGTSGSADTQYF	TGTGCCAGCAGCTTAGGGACTAGCGGGAGCGCAGATACGCAGTATTTT
TRBD2	TRBV30	TRBJ2-1	CAWSVRRGLAGTNEQFF	TGTGCCTGGAGTGTACGTCGGGGACTAGCGGGCACAAATGAGCAGTTCTTC
NA	TRBV7-9	TRBJ2-1	CASSFTGADNEQFF	TGTGCCAGCAGCTTTACGGGAGCTGACAATGAGCAGTTCTTC
NA	TRBV12-3/TRBV12-4	TRBJ1-5	CASSFAGDPQHF	TGTGCCAGCAGTTTCGCGGGGGACCCCCAGCATTTT
NA	TRBV18	TRBJ2-3	CASHGLISTDTQYF	TGTGCCAGCCATGGACTGATAAGCACAGATACGCAGTATTTT
TRBD2	TRBV7-3	TRBJ2-7	CASSLLGRGSSYEQYF	TGTGCCAGCAGCTTGTTAGGGCGGGGGAGCTCCTACGAGCAGTACTTC
NA	TRBV25-1	TRBJ2-1	CASKQGTGGYNEQFF	TGTGCCAGCAAACAGGGGACGGGAGGGTACAATGAGCAGTTCTTC
TRBD1	TRBV18	TRBJ2-6	CASSSTRQGPSSSGANVLTF	TGTGCCAGCTCATCTACCAGACAGGGGCCATCAAGCTCTGGGGCCAACGTCCTGACTTTC
NA	TRBV7-9	TRBJ1-6	CASSLIQGGSPLHF	TGTGCCAGCAGCTTAATACAGGGTGGTTCACCCCTCCACTTT
NA	TRBV6-2/TRBV6-3	TRBJ1-6	CASSPYASSPLHF	TGTGCCAGCAGCCCGTACGCCAGTTCACCCCTCCACTTT
NA	TRBV4-3	TRBJ2-6	CASSQDLNVLAGANVLTF	TGCGCCAGCAGCCAAGATCTTAACGTACTAGCTGGGGCCAACGTCCTGACTTTC
NA	TRBV30	TRBJ2-1	CAWSVGGAGAREFF	TGTGCCTGGAGTGTAGGGGGTGCGGGAGCCAGGGAGTTCTTC
NA	TRBV7-2	TRBJ2-7	CASSLGRRTGSYEQYF	TGTGCCAGCAGCTTAGGTCGCCGGACGGGATCCTACGAGCAGTACTTC
NA	TRBV15	TRBJ1-5	CATSRGYREDGQPQHF	TGTGCCACCAGCAGAGGGTACAGGGAAGATGGTCAGCCCCAGCATTTT
TRBD1	TRBV10-3	TRBJ2-7	CAISGYRGSYEQYF	TGTGCCATCAGTGGGTACAGGGGCTCCTACGAGCAGTACTTC
TRBD2	TRBV29-1	TRBJ2-7	CSVVGTKRYEQYF	TGCAGCGTTGTAGGGACTAAACGCTACGAGCAGTACTTC
NA	TRBV25-1	TRBJ2-3	CASSAGDTQYF	TGTGCCAGCAGCGCCGGAGATACGCAGTATTTT